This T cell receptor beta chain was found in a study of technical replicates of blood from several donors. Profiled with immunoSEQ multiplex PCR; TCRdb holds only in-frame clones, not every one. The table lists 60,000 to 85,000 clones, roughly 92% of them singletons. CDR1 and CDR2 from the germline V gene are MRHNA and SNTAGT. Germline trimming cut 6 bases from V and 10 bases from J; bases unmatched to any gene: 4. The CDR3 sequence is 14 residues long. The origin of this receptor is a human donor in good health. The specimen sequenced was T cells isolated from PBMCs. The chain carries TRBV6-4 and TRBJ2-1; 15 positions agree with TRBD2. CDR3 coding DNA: TGTGCCAGCAGCGGACTAGCGGGAGGGGGGGAGCAGTTCTTC. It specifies CASSGLAGGGEQFF.